What follows are 8 T cell receptor beta chains derived from one specimen sequenced in a study of tumor and adjacent non-tumor tissue in lung cancer. RNA was extracted from bulk tissue without any cell sorting. The normal lung tissue was taken more than 3 cm from the tumor edge. Three rounds of nested PCR, following a modified ARM-PCR protocol, produced the TCRbeta library. TCRdb ran MiXCR on the multiplex PCR reads and lists one entry per CDR3 protein. The sample shows about 110,000 distinct CDR3 sequences, 60% to 65% of them seen only once. The sequenced sample consisted of distant non-tumor lung tissue. Every receptor here comes from a man aged 60 to 75 with non-small cell lung cancer.

On this clonotype: One junction end disagrees with the germline gene, perhaps due to a read error. The chain couples TRBV29-1 to TRBJ2-1; maybe TRBD2 (6 bases). Germline-derived CDR1 and CDR2 are SQVTM and ANQGSEA. The CDR3 totals 15 residues. For the CDR3, the DNA is TGCAGGATTGAAGGGACTTTCCTCTCCTATAATGAGCAGTTCTTC. Its protein is CRIEGTFLSYNEQFF.

To note about this clonotype: The germline gene is not matched at one end of the junction; a read error may be the cause. V and J are TRBV11-3 and TRBJ2-5; D is perhaps TRBD2 (5 bases). The germline V gene encodes CDR1 SGHNT and CDR2 YENEEA. CDR3 size: 19 residues. CDR3 nucleotides: TGTGCCAGCAGGTATGCCCCAGGCGTATATTCAGGACTCCAAGAGATCCAGTACTTC. Amino acid sequence: CASRYAPGVYSGLQEIQYF.

A note on this clonotype: A junction end diverges from the germline sequence, so it may reflect a read error. The chain employs TRBV5-4 and TRBJ2-5; D may be TRBD1 (6 bases). Germline V gene sequence: CDR1 SGHNT, CDR2 YYREEE (reference sequence). The CDR3 has 13 residues. CDR3 DNA sequence: TGTGTCAGCAGTCAAGGACAGCAAGAGACCCAGTACTTC. It translates to CVSSQGQQETQYF.

At least ten counts were recorded for this clonotype. The genes are TRBV5-4 and TRBJ2-1, with 8 bases that match TRBD1. With 3 bases clipped from V and 7 bases from J, the junction kept 6 bases outside the gene matches. Germline values: CDR1 SGHNT, CDR2 YYREEE (reference sequence). This CDR3 spans 14 amino acids. For the CDR3, the DNA is TGTGCCAGCAGCTCAGGGGGCATTCGAAATGAGCAGTTCTTC. It translates to CASSSGGIRNEQFF.

Comment on this clonotype: A much larger clone lies one base from this, so it may be a read error. The chain recombines TRBV6-6 with TRBJ1-5, with D possibly TRBD1 on 5 matching bases. Germline V gene lookup returns CDR1 MNHNY and CDR2 SVGAGI (reference sequence). CDR3 length equals 14 residues. This CDR3 is CVSTGPRSNQPQHF. CDR3 nucleotides: TGTGTCAGTACGGGGCCCCGGAGCAATCAGCCCCAGCATTTT.

The V call is TRBV5-1, the J call TRBJ2-3; 8 nucleotides match TRBD1. Trimming removed 4 bases from V and 2 bases from J; junction bases left unmatched: 6. The V gene's germline CDR1 is SGHRS and CDR2 YFSETQ. The CDR3 spans 15 residues. Here the CDR3 reads CASSPRTGITDTQYF. The CDR3 DNA reads as TGCGCCAGCAGCCCTCGGACAGGGATCACAGATACGCAGTATTTT. The entire variable domain, with the rest obtained from reference TRBV5-1 and TRBJ2-3, is as follows: KAGVTQTPRYLIKTRGQQVTLSCSPISGHRSVSWYQQTPGQGLQFLFEYFSETQRNKGNFPGRFSGRQFSNSRSEMNVSTLELGDSALYLCASSPRTGITDTQYFGPGTRLTVL.

With respect to this clonotype: Since a much larger clone is just one base distant, this may be a read error. This rearrangement joins TRBV27 to TRBJ2-1; D is ambiguous. Germline V lookup: CDR1 MNHEY, CDR2 SMNVEV (reference sequence). The CDR3 runs 13 residues. The V and J ends lost 5 bases and 10 bases respectively, with 15 bases between them. The CDR3 region has the DNA TGTGCCAGCAGTCAGTTTTTGGACGGGGAGCAGTTCTTC. It specifies CASSQFLDGEQFF.

As regards this clonotype: The CDR3 does not close with the conserved phenylalanine or tryptophan, likely indicating a read error. This chain links TRBV6-2 or TRBV6-3 with TRBJ2-2, with D possibly TRBD1 on 5 matching bases. Germline CDR1 reads MNHEY; CDR2 reads SVGEGT. This CDR3 contains 13 residues. CDR3 nucleotide sequence: TGTGCAAGCAGTCCAGGGATGGCCGGGGAGCTGTTTTTG. This sequence encodes CASSPGMAGELFL.